The 21 T cell receptor beta chains reported below all come from one sample, sequenced in a study of Ad26.COV2.S vaccination and SARS-CoV-2 variants. The method was immunoSEQ multiplex PCR; TCRdb's version includes in-frame clones alone and lacks a portion of them. The data show over 350,000 clones, with 80% to 90% seen just once and 3.5% held by the top ten. Treatment denoted: 19 received Ad26.COV2.S at low or high dose, single or two shots; several received placebo; per-sample allocation not given. The samples date from day 63 after the first vaccine or placebo injection. This material consisted of peripheral blood, taken in a trial of Ad26.COV2.S vaccine versus placebo. These receptors were obtained from a person between 18 and 65 years old who received the Ad26.COV2.S COVID-19 vaccine or a placebo.

CDR3 in DNA: TGCAGTGCTAGTAGGGAAACTGAAGCTTTCTTT. Protein: CSASRETEAFF. J is TRBJ1-1 and V is TRBV20-1; D gene unclear. Trimming cost V 3 bases and J 5 bases, with 7 bases left between them. The CDR3 has 11 amino acids. Germline CDR1 DFQATT, CDR2 SNEGSKA (reference sequence).

The chain joins TRBV4-1 to TRBJ2-7, with a tentative D call TRBD1 (5 bases). Trimming pared 0 bases from V and 0 bases from J, leaving 9 bases between. This CDR3 region has 15 residues. The germline V gene has CDR1 MGHRA and CDR2 YSYEKL. The CDR3 DNA follows: TGCGCCAGCAGCCAAGAGCCCCAGGGCTCCTACGAGCAGTACTTC. Its protein product is CASSQEPQGSYEQYF.

The chain carries TRBV6-5 and TRBJ2-1; 11 positions match TRBD2. The CDR3 loop spans 14 amino acids. The V and J ends lost 6 bases and 7 bases, in that order; junction bases with no gene match: 5. Looked up from germline, CDR1 is MNHEY and CDR2 is SVGAGI. CDR3 in DNA: TGTGCCAGCAGACTAGCGGGGGAGTCGAATGAGCAGTTCTTC. It yields the protein CASRLAGESNEQFF.

The chain employs TRBV19 and TRBJ1-4; a weak D match, TRBD1 (5 bases). Trimming removed 7 bases at V and 2 bases at J, with 14 bases between. There are 15 residues in the CDR3. Germline lookup yields CDR1 LNHDA and CDR2 SQIVND (reference sequence). The CDR3 loop is CASMGLGWTNEKLFF. DNA of the CDR3: TGTGCCAGTATGGGGCTCGGCTGGACTAATGAAAAACTGTTTTTT.

The V gene is TRBV6-2 or TRBV6-3, the J gene TRBJ2-3; D remains unclear. The CDR3 sequence is 14 residues long. Germline V gene data show CDR1 as MNHEY and CDR2 as SVGEGT. The V end lost 7 bases, the J end lost 4 bases, and 15 bases lay between the germline ends. CDR3 protein: CASTPAGWPDTQYF. In DNA form, the CDR3 reads TGTGCCAGCACCCCCGCTGGGTGGCCAGATACGCAGTATTTT.

The rearrangement links TRBV2 to TRBJ2-2; 7 bases are a match to TRBD2. Looked up from germline, CDR1 is SNHLY and CDR2 is FYNNEI. V dropped 2 bases and J dropped 4; count of bases not matched to a gene: 4. The CDR3 runs to 15 residues. CDR3 nucleotide sequence: TGTGCCAGCAGTGAATTTCCGGGAGGCACCGGGGAGCTGTTTTTT. Translating it yields CASSEFPGGTGELFF. The full variable domain, with the rest looked up from reference TRBV2 and TRBJ2-2, is EPEVTQTPSHQVTQMGQEVILRCVPISNHLYFYWYRQILGQKVEFLVSFYNNEISEKSEIFDDQFSVERPDGSNFTLKIRSTKLEDSAMYFCASSEFPGGTGELFFGEGSRLTVL.

The chain uses TRBV11-2 and TRBJ1-3; D uncertain. The V gene lost 3 bases and the J gene lost 4 bases, with 16 bases spanning the gap. CDR1 is SGHAT, CDR2 FQNNGV, per germline. There are 16 residues in the CDR3. CDR3 in amino acids: CASSLDRAMLGNTIYF. The CDR3 coding sequence is TGTGCCAGCAGCTTGGATCGGGCCATGTTGGGAAACACCATATATTTT.

V usage is TRBV5-5 and J usage is TRBJ2-5, with D unclear. This CDR3 has 13 residues. Trimming took 7 bases from V and 2 from J, leaving 12 bases between them. Germline CDR1 is SGHKS and CDR2 is YYEKEE (reference sequence). The CDR3 protein is CASQAFVQETQYF. The CDR3 DNA follows: TGTGCCAGCCAAGCTTTCGTTCAAGAGACCCAGTACTTC. The full variable domain, its missing parts supplied by reference TRBV5-5 and TRBJ2-5, is DAGVTQSPTHLIKTRGQQVTLRCSPISGHKSVSWYQQVLGQGPQFIFQYYEKEERGRGNFPDRFSARQFPNYSSELNVNALLLGDSALYLCASQAFVQETQYFGPGTRLLVL.

The chain recombines TRBV19 with TRBJ1-1, with D perhaps matching TRBD1 (6 bases). This CDR3 is built from 13 residues. Germline V CDR1 and CDR2: LNHDA, SQIVND (reference sequence). The V end lost 9 bases, the J end lost 5 bases, and 16 bases lay between the germline ends. The CDR3 coding sequence is TGTGCCAGCAGCCAGGGGCCGGGGACTGAAGCTTTCTTT. Residues: CASSQGPGTEAFF.

The chain is built from TRBV20-1 and TRBJ2-3; D possibly corresponds to TRBD2 (5 bases). The germline V and J ends were trimmed by 7 bases and 3 bases, with 8 bases remaining between them. The CDR3 contains 11 residues. Looked up from germline, CDR1 is DFQATT and CDR2 is SNEGSKA (reference sequence). CDR3 region: CSGLATDTQYF. The DNA of the CDR3 is TGCAGTGGTCTAGCAACAGATACGCAGTATTTT.

This chain joins TRBV5-4 and TRBJ2-3; no reliable D call. Trimming took off 4 bases at V and 1 base at J, with 13 bases between the two ends. Germline assignment: CDR1 SGHNT and CDR2 YYREEE (reference sequence). The CDR3 is 15 amino acids. CDR3 region: CASSPLAVGTDTQYF. CDR3 DNA: TGTGCCAGCAGCCCCCTGGCGGTGGGCACAGATACGCAGTATTTT.

This rearrangement joins TRBV2 to TRBJ2-7; possible D gene TRBD1, 5 bases. V was shortened by 6 bases and J by 2 bases, with 11 bases between the two germline ends. The CDR3 loop spans 13 amino acids. Germline CDR1 SNHLY, CDR2 FYNNEI. CDR3 DNA sequence: TGTGCCAGCAGCTTACAGGTGACCTACGAGCAGTACTTC. Amino acids: CASSLQVTYEQYF.

The V call is TRBV11-2, the J call TRBJ2-1; 7 nucleotides match TRBD1. This CDR3 region has 14 residues. Germline CDR1 is SGHAT and CDR2 is FQNNGV. V was pared by 8 bases and J by 4 bases, with 8 bases of the junction left unmatched. In DNA, the CDR3 is TGTGCCAGCGCTGGACAGGCGCCATACAATGAGCAGTTCTTC. It is translated as CASAGQAPYNEQFF.

J is TRBJ1-3 and V is TRBV7-2; D not resolved. CDR1 and CDR2 from the germline V gene are SGHTA and FQGNSA. This CDR3 has 16 residues. Trimming removed 4 bases from V and 0 bases from J, with 13 bases in between. The CDR3 DNA sequence: TGTGCCAGCAGCTCCCTGGCCCGGGCCTCTGGAAACACCATATATTTT. Translation gives CASSSLARASGNTIYF.

The genes are TRBV15 and TRBJ2-7; no clear D gene. Germline CDR1 reads LNHNV; CDR2 reads YYDKDF (reference sequence). CDR3 length: 19 residues. V was clipped by 0 bases and J by 2 bases, with 23 bases between them. This chain's CDR3 is CATSRDLPTLGSIPYEQYF. CDR3 sequence (DNA): TGTGCCACCAGCAGAGATTTACCGACACTCGGATCTATCCCCTACGAGCAGTACTTC.

The chain is built from TRBV4-2 and TRBJ2-3; 9 bases agree with TRBD2. This CDR3 has 16 residues. The V segment lost 1 base and the J segment 5 bases; nucleotides outside the gene matches: 7. CDR1 LGHNA and CDR2 YNFKEQ come from the germline V gene. CDR3 in amino acids: CASSQVAGGPGDTQYF. The DNA for the CDR3 is TGTGCCAGCAGCCAAGTGGCGGGGGGGCCAGGAGATACGCAGTATTTT.

The chain links TRBV6-5 to TRBJ1-5; the D is unclear. The CDR3 has 14 amino acids. V gave up 6 bases and J gave up 0 bases, with 9 bases separating them. CDR1 is MNHEY and CDR2 is SVGAGI in the germline V gene. The DNA for the CDR3 is TGTGCCAGCAGGCCAACATTTAGCAATCAGCCCCAGCATTTT. It codes for CASRPTFSNQPQHF.

The chain's CDR3 is CASRRGNQPQHF. In DNA form, the CDR3 reads TGTGCCAGTAGGAGGGGCAATCAGCCCCAGCATTTT. This chain links TRBV19 with TRBJ1-5; D remains unclear. Germline CDR1 reads LNHDA; CDR2 reads SQIVND (reference sequence). CDR3 size: 12 residues. V was cut by 6 bases and J by 2 bases, with 5 bases left in between.

This clone has more than one count but fewer than ten. The V gene is TRBV3-1 (or the pseudogene TRBV3-2), the J gene TRBJ1-1, with unresolved D. Germline loops: CDR1 LGHDT, CDR2 YNNKEL (reference sequence). V gave up 3 bases and J gave up 5 bases, with 4 bases separating them. This CDR3 has 11 residues. The CDR3 nucleotides read TGTGCCAGCAGCCAGGCTACTGAAGCTTTCTTT. Translated, it gives CASSQATEAFF.

This chain uses TRBV2 with TRBJ2-7; D unresolved. CDR3 length: 13 amino acids. Trimming pared 4 bases from V and 1 base from J, leaving 8 bases between. CDR1 and CDR2 from the germline V gene are SNHLY and FYNNEI. CDR3 protein: CASSGADSYEQYF. The DNA for the CDR3 is TGTGCCAGCAGTGGGGCCGATTCCTACGAGCAGTACTTC. The whole variable domain, filled in from reference TRBV2 and TRBJ2-7, reads EPEVTQTPSHQVTQMGQEVILRCVPISNHLYFYWYRQILGQKVEFLVSFYNNEISEKSEIFDDQFSVERPDGSNFTLKIRSTKLEDSAMYFCASSGADSYEQYFGPGTRLTVT.

V usage is TRBV5-6 and J usage is TRBJ2-2, with a tentative D call TRBD2 (5 bases). The CDR3 has 14 amino acids. With 4 bases removed from V and 9 bases from J, the gap between germline ends came to 16 bases. Per the germline V gene, CDR1 is SGHDT and CDR2 is YYEEEE. In DNA form, the CDR3 reads TGTGCCAGCAGCCCCACGGGCGAGGGTTGGGAGCTGTTTTTT. It is translated as CASSPTGEGWELFF.